The entry that follows covers one T cell receptor (beta chain) sequence. Its antigen is currently not known. Within one base of it there is no much larger clone, and no base qualities were kept. Other DNA sequences from this sample encode an identical CDR3 as well. CDR1 and CDR2 (SGHTA, FQGNSA) derive from the germline V gene. Its CDR3 holds 15 amino acids, cysteine through phenylalanine. CDR3 DNA is the only sequence kept; it has 45 bases, read in frame from the first base. V lost 3 bases and J lost 0 bases; the stretch between them is 9 bases long. The data are from a study of shared clonotypes between healthy human individuals (TCRdb year 2020). The study in broad terms: The cohort included a few men and a couple of women between 18 and 49 years of age. Per donor, leukapheresis produced somewhere between about 0.8 and 9.5 billion PBMCs. To increase sequencing depth and limit assay-specific biases, different laboratories used diverse techniques to prepare libraries and sequence TCR repertoires. Per donor, three plates each were used for CD4 naive and CD4 memory, two for CD8 naive, and one for CD8 memory. Blood TCR repertoires of about five healthy adults were deeply sequenced to estimate repertoire size and the extent of clonotype sharing between individuals.

Using the deep immunoSEQ assay, TCR CDR3 regions were amplified from genomic DNA by multiplex PCR. For each cell subset, the extracted genomic DNA was distributed evenly across all wells of several immunoSEQ 96-well plates, and each plate served as one replicate. For sorted subsets, roughly 200 ng genomic DNA, equal to some 28,000 T cell genomes, was loaded into each replicate PCR. Purified libraries were quantified with a Qubit 3.0 fluorometer, sized on a Bioanalyzer 2100, and re-quantified with the KAPA Library Quantification kit. Every immunoSEQ 96-well plate was sequenced on a separate single-read 150-cycle Illumina NextSeq 550 flow cell. The authors' analysis ran thus. Because the immunoSEQ output included only junctional sequences and no quality scores, the filtering could not be the same as the filtering used for full-length reads. To assign V/J genes and CDR3, sequences were annotated using PyIR, a Python wrapper for IgBLAST v1.9, with IMGT germline references. Reads were filtered out if the reads had weak V/J assignments (E-value above 1e-6), no CDR3, stop codons, out-of-frame junctions, or ambiguous translated residues. V3J clonotypes were defined as sequences sharing an identical inferred V gene, J gene, and CDR3 amino acid sequence. Percentage overlap between repertoires was computed as shared unique clonotypes divided by the size of the smaller repertoire. RTK rarefaction, the Chao1 estimator, and Recon v2.1 estimates of unobserved clonotypes were used to assess repertoire richness. OLGA was used to compute generation probabilities for all TCRbeta clonotypes that the gDNA method yielded from a handful of donors. Not all clones reach the TCRdb copy of this immuneACCESS table, which keeps in-frame sequences only. Checked studies attribute under half of the gap to unresolved V genes and leave the rest unexplained. That table supplies the V and J calls and clone size; D and trimming were determined from the DNA. The sample table records fewer than 1.6 million clones; approximately 98.5% of these occur just once. The ten top clones hold around 0.33% of the sample.

The paper's findings and limits, for the study overall: Naive subsets generally had larger estimated clonotype richness than memory subsets. Across a handful of donors, 4.5% to 6.5% of naive CD4, approximately 3.6% of naive CD8, around 2.5% of memory CD4, and under 0.45% of memory CD8 clonotypes were shared. Because the study included only a small number of donors, the genetic and exposure-history diversity represented was limited. Only blood was sampled, and tissue TCR repertoires likely differ from those in blood. Even with the large sequencing depth, rarefaction of the sorted-subset datasets indicated that sequencing was incomplete. Higher generation probabilities were observed for clonotypes shared by all four sorted-subset donors than for non-shared clonotypes. Pairwise subsampling indicated that sequencing depth was expected to affect the degree of clonotype sharing among donors.

Healthy HIV-negative adults with no recently reported acute infections or vaccinations were included as donors. All donors were Caucasian adults living in Nashville, Tennessee, USA. CD4+ T cells were enriched by magnetic negative selection, after which naive cells were positively selected on CD45RA and the negative fraction was taken as the memory subset. Blood was obtained by leukapheresis, after which PBMCs were separated by Ficoll-Histopaque density gradient centrifugation and cryopreserved in liquid nitrogen vapor phase. Analytical flow cytometry was used to check the purity and quantity of each magnetically sorted T cell population. Genomic DNA was isolated from each sorted fraction and quantified by UV absorbance on a Nanodrop 2000c.

The chain links TRBV7-2 with TRBJ2-1; the D region possibly corresponds to TRBD2 (6 bases align). The receptor's source is a man aged 25 to 40 in good health. The specimen was naive CD4+ T cells sorted from blood. The cell subset or site label corresponds to: CD45RA+ positively selected. The CDR3 reads CASSFGGSSYNEQFF. Here is the DNA: TGTGCCAGCAGCTTCGGAGGGAGCTCCTACAATGAGCAGTTCTTC.